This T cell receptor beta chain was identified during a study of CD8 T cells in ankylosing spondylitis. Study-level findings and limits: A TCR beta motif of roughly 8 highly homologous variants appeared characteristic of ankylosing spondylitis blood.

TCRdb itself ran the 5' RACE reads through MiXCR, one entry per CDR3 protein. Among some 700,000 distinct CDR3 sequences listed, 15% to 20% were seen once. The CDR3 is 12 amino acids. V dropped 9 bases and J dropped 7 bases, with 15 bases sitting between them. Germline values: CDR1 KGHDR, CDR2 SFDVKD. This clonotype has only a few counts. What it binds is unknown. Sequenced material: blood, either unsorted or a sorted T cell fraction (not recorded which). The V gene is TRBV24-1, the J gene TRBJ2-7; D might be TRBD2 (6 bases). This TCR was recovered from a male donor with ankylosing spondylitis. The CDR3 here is CATGGTSGEQYF. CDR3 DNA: TGTGCCACCGGCGGGACTTCGGGGGAGCAGTACTTC.